These T cell receptor beta chains were read from a single sample in a study of CD8 T cells in ankylosing spondylitis. TCRdb passed the 5' RACE reads through MiXCR, listing each CDR3 protein once. Here the sample spans hundreds of thousands of distinct CDR3 sequences, approximately 22% being singletons. Sequenced material: blood, either unsorted or a sorted T cell fraction (not recorded which). These receptors were taken from a male donor with ankylosing spondylitis or in good health (not recorded which). Both conserved end residues are part of each CDR3. The D gene is left open where the match is weak. Expanded clones are given a class, and other clones once, few, many or no size at all.

d_gene	v_gene	abundance	j_gene	CDR3nt	CDR3aa
NA	TRBV20-1	few	TRBJ1-6	TGCAGTGCTAGAGGCAGGGTCGGCAATTCACCCCTCCACTTT	CSARGRVGNSPLHF
TRBD1	TRBV20-1	NA	TRBJ2-7	TGCAGTGCCATCCGGGACAGGGGCCTTTCCTACGAGCAGTACTTC	CSAIRDRGLSYEQYF
NA	TRBV27	NA	TRBJ2-1	TGTGCCAGCAGTTTATTGGGTTCAAGGAATGAGCAGTTCTTC	CASSLLGSRNEQFF
NA	TRBV29-1	NA	TRBJ2-6	TGCAGCGTCGAGGGACTCCTCAGCTCTGGGGCCAACGTCCTGACTTTC	CSVEGLLSSGANVLTF
TRBD1	TRBV4-2	NA	TRBJ1-5	TGTGCCAGCAGCCAAGCCCCCAGGGGGGACAATCAGCCCCAGCATTTT	CASSQAPRGDNQPQHF
NA	TRBV12-3/TRBV12-4	NA	TRBJ2-7	TGTGCCAGCAGTACCCCGCCGGGGGATATCGAGCAGTACTTC	CASSTPPGDIEQYF
NA	TRBV19	once	TRBJ2-7	TGTGCCAGGGGACCTCACAGGGCCTCCTACGAGCAGTACTTC	CARGPHRASYEQYF
NA	TRBV13	NA	TRBJ2-7	TGTGCCAGCAGCTGGACACGCCGCGAGCAGTACTTC	CASSWTRREQYF
NA	TRBV6-4	few	TRBJ2-3	TGTGCCAGCAGTGAGGAGGGCGAGGCAGATACGCAGTATTTT	CASSEEGEADTQYF
NA	TRBV2	few	TRBJ2-4	TGTGCCAGCACCCAGGACATTCAGTACTTC	CASTQDIQYF
NA	TRBV9	few	TRBJ2-7	TGTGCCAGCAGCGGTTTGGCGGGGCAGGGGGTCGAGCAGTACTTC	CASSGLAGQGVEQYF
NA	TRBV4-1	NA	TRBJ2-1	TGCGCCAGCAGCCCAACAGCGTCCTACAATGAGCAGTTCTTC	CASSPTASYNEQFF
NA	TRBV4-1	NA	TRBJ2-5	TGCGCCAGCAGCCAAGTTGGCAGGGCGTTCTCAGGCCAGTACTTC	CASSQVGRAFSGQYF
TRBD2	TRBV11-2	few	TRBJ2-7	TGTGCCAGCAGCTTTAGCGGGGGGGCCACGTCGTACGAGCAGTACTTC	CASSFSGGATSYEQYF
NA	TRBV24-1	NA	TRBJ2-3	TGTGCCACCAGTGTCTCTGAGACCACAGATACGCAGTATTTT	CATSVSETTDTQYF
NA	TRBV12-3/TRBV12-4	NA	TRBJ2-1	TGTGCCAGCAGTTTGGGCGGGGGCACCCCCCATGAGCAGTTCTTC	CASSLGGGTPHEQFF
NA	TRBV20-1	few	TRBJ2-3	TGCAGTGCTAGAGAGGCCAGGAATACGCAGTATTTT	CSAREARNTQYF
NA	TRBV10-3	many	TRBJ2-7	TGTGCCATCAGTGAGTCGAGGGAATACGAGCAGTACTTC	CAISESREYEQYF
NA	TRBV5-1	NA	TRBJ2-1	TGCGCCAGCAGCTTGGTGGTGGGAACCTCCTACAATGAGCAGTTCTTC	CASSLVVGTSYNEQFF
TRBD2	TRBV2	NA	TRBJ2-3	TGTGCCAACGAACTAGCGGCCCGCACAGATACGCAGTATTTT	CANELAARTDTQYF
NA	TRBV13	few	TRBJ1-4	TGTGCCAGCAGCTTGGGGGGACAACCAACTAATGAAAAACTGTTTTTT	CASSLGGQPTNEKLFF
NA	TRBV24-1	few	TRBJ2-7	TGTGCCACCAGTGATCCCCGAGGTCAGGACCCCTACGAGCAGTACTTC	CATSDPRGQDPYEQYF
TRBD1	TRBV7-9	few	TRBJ2-5	TGTGCCAGCAGCCCGACAGGGCCGTACCAAGAGACCCAGTACTTC	CASSPTGPYQETQYF
NA	TRBV12-3/TRBV12-4	few	TRBJ2-3	TGTGCCAGCAGGCTGGGAGTCGACTTGACAGATACGCAGTATTTT	CASRLGVDLTDTQYF
NA	TRBV15	few	TRBJ2-7	TGTGCCACCAGCAGAGAAAGGAAGGCAGGGTACGAGCAGTACTTC	CATSRERKAGYEQYF
TRBD2	TRBV5-1	NA	TRBJ2-5	TGCGCCAGCGGCCCCGAGCGGGGGCAAGAGACCCAGTACTTC	CASGPERGQETQYF
TRBD1	TRBV12-3/TRBV12-4	NA	TRBJ2-6	TGTGCCAGCAGTTTATTGGGACAGGGAGAAGCTGGGGCCAACGTCCTGACTTTC	CASSLLGQGEAGANVLTF
TRBD1	TRBV7-6	few	TRBJ2-2	TGTGCCAGCAGCCCCCGACAGGGGTCAAGGGCCGGGGAGCTGTTTTTT	CASSPRQGSRAGELFF